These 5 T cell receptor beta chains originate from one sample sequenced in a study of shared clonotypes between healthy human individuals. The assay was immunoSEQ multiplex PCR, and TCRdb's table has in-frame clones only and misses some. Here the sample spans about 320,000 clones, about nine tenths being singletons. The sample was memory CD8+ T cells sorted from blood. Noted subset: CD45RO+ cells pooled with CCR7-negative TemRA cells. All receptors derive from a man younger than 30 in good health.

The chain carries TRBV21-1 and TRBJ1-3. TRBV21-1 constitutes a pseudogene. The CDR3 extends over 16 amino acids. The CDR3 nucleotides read TGTGCCAGCAGCAAACGTAGAGGGAGCTCTGGAAACACCATATATTTT. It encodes CASSKRRGSSGNTIYF.

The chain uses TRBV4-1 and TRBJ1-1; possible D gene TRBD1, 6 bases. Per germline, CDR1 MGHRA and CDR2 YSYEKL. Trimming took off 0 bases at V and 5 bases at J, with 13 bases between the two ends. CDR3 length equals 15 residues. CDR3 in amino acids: CASSQEGGRMTEAFF. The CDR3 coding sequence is TGCGCCAGCAGCCAAGAAGGGGGGCGTATGACTGAAGCTTTCTTT.

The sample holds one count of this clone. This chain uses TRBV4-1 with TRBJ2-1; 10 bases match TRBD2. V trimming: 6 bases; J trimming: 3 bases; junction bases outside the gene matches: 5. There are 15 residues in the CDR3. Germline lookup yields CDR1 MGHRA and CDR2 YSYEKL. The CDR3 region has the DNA TGCGCCAGCAGTAGAACTAGCGGGAACTACAATGAGCAGTTCTTC. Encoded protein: CASSRTSGNYNEQFF.

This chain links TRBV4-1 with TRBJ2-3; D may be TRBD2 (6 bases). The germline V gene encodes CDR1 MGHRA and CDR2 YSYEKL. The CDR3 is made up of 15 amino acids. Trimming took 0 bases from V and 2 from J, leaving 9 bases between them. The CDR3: CASSQDGGITDTQYF. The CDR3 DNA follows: TGCGCCAGCAGCCAAGACGGGGGAATCACAGATACGCAGTATTTT.

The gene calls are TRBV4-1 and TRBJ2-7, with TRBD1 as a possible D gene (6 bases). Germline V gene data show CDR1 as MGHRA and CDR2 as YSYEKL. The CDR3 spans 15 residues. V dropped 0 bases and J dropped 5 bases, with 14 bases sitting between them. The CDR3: CASSQEFRAGDEQYF. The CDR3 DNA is TGCGCCAGCAGCCAAGAGTTCAGGGCAGGGGACGAGCAGTACTTC.